This T cell receptor beta chain was sequenced for a study of T cell changes during pregnancy in multiple sclerosis. The CDR3 has 15 amino acids. Germline V gives CDR1 SGHNT, CDR2 YENEEA. With 5 bases removed from V and 8 bases from J, the gap between germline ends came to 19 bases. The data were produced by immunoSEQ multiplex PCR, yet TCRdb's version contains in-frame clones alone and is incomplete. The sample lists tens of thousands of clones, roughly 90% occurring once. The J gene is TRBJ2-1, the V gene TRBV11-3; D perhaps matches TRBD1 (7 bases). The TCR sequence derives from a female donor in good health, enrolled as a control in a pregnancy study. The sample consisted of peripheral blood, taken in the second trimester of pregnancy. For the CDR3, the DNA is TGTGCCAGCAGCGAGACCCCGGACAGGAGGGATGAGCAGTTCTTC. It encodes CASSETPDRRDEQFF. The full variable domain, completed using reference TRBV11-3 and TRBJ2-1, is EAGVVQSPRYKIIEKKQPVAFWCNPISGHNTLYWYLQNLGQGPELLIRYENEEAVDDSQLPKDRFSAERLKGVDSTLKIQPAELGDSAVYLCASSETPDRRDEQFFGPGTRLTVL.